The clone carrying this T cell receptor beta chain is a singleton in its sample. The antigen is not known. This sample was taken from a study of blood T cells in healthy people across ages. Across the whole study: Template switching picked up about one barcoded beta molecule for each two T cells. Points from the study as a whole: Comparison with aged donors showed that long-lived donors had more naive CD4+ cells and higher diversity.

A second PCR of about 6 to 11 cycles used a sample-barcoded 5' primer and a J-beta primer mix. Unique molecular identifiers of 12 random nucleotides labeled each cDNA. TCRdb itself ran the 5' RACE reads through MiXCR, one entry per CDR3 protein. The sample includes about 800,000 distinct CDR3 sequences, roughly 50% seen only once; the top ten take roughly 20%. Deletions cut 5 bases from V and 6 bases from J, with 11 bases between. Per the germline V gene, CDR1 is SGHTA and CDR2 is FQGNSA. This CDR3 contains 14 residues. V and J are TRBV7-2 and TRBJ1-6; D unclear. The sequence derives from a man younger than 45 in good health. The source material was blood. This CDR3 is CASSREGGNSPLHF. DNA of the CDR3: TGTGCCAGCAGCCGGGAGGGCGGTAATTCACCCCTCCACTTT. Complete variable domain (other parts from reference TRBV7-2 and TRBJ1-6): GAGVSQSPSNKVTEKGKDVELRCDPISGHTALYWYRQSLGQGLEFLIYFQGNSAPDKSGLPSDRFSAERTGGSVSTLTIQRTQQEDSAVYLCASSREGGNSPLHFGNGTRLTVT.